One T cell receptor beta chain is described in this entry. Its antigen is unknown. The germline gene is not matched at one end of the junction; a read error may be the cause. The CDR3 goes on 3 residues after the read ends, and that part is filled in from the germline J gene. Clones were sequenced by immunoSEQ multiplex PCR, and TCRdb holds only the in-frame ones, with some missing. The sample has approximately 49,000 clones. This specimen comes from a study of Tregs in tolerant kidney transplant recipients. Germline V lookup: CDR1 SSHAT, CDR2 FNYEAQ (reference sequence). The CDR3 runs 16 residues. Study findings and constraints: The most relevant donor-specific Treg TCRbeta repertoire apparently came from expansion with activated donor B cells. Changing PCR primers prevented nucleotide comparison between some patients' samples. Validation in larger populations is needed because few patients were studied.

Unstimulated Tregs (CD4+CD25+CD127-) and CD4+CD25- non-Tregs were sorted from PBMCs. Source: CD4+ T cells from blood, taken before the transplant. The chain has TRBV7-7 and TRBJ2-5; TRBD1 agrees at 10 bases. The TCR sequence derives from a human donor who received a combined kidney and bone marrow transplant. CDR3 loop: CASSSRTGGIQETQYF. The part of the CDR3 DNA that was read is TGTGCTAGCAGCTCCCGGACAGGGGGTATCCAAGAGACC.